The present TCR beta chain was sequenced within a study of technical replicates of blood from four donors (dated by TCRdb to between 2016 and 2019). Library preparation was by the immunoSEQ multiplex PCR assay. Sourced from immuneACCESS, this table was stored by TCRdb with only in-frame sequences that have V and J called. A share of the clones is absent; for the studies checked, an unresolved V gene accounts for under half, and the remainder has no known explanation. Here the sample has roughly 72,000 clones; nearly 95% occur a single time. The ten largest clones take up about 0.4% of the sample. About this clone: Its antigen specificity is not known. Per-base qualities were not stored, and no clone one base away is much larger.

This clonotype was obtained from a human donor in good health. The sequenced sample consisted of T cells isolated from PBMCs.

The DNA reads as follows: TGTGCCAGCTCACCAGGCACCCAAGAGACCCAGTACTTC. This gives the protein CASSPGTQETQYF. Recombination linked TRBV18 to TRBJ2-5, with the identity of the D gene unclear. From the cysteine through the phenylalanine, the CDR3 covers 13 amino acids. Here the CDR3 DNA is all that survives: 39 bases in frame from base 1. V and J lose 2 bases and 1 base, and a span of 5 bases separates them. The germline V gene encodes CDR1 KGHSH and CDR2 LQKENI.